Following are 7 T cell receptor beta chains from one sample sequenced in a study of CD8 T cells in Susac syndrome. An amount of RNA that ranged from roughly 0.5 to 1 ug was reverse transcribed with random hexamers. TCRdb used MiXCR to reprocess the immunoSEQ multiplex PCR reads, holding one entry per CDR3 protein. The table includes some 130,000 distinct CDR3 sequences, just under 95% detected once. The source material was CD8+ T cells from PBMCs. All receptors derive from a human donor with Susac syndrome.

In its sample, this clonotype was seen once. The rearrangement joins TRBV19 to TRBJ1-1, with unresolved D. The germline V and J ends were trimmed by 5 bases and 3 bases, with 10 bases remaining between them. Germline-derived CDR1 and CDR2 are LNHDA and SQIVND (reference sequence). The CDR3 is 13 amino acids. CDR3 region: CASSPSVDTEAFF. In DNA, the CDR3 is TGTGCCAGTAGTCCCTCAGTTGACACTGAAGCTTTCTTT.

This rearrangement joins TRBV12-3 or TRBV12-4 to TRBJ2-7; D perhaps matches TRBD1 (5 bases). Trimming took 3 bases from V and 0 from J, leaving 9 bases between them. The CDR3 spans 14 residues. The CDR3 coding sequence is TGTGCCAGCAGTTTGCAGGGTTCCTCCTACGAGCAGTACTTC. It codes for CASSLQGSSYEQYF.

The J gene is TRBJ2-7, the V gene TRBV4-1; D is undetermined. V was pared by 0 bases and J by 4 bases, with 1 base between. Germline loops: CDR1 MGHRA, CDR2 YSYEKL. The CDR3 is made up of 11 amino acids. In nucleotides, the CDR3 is TGCGCCAGCAGCCAAGAGTACGAGCAGTACTTC. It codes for CASSQEYEQYF.

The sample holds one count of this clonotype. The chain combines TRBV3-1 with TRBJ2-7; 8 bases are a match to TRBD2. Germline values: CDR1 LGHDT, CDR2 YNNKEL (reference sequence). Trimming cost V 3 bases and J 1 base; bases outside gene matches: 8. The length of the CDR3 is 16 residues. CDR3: CASSQRASGLSYEQYF. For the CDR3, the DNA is TGTGCCAGCAGCCAGCGCGCTAGCGGGCTGTCCTACGAGCAGTACTTC.

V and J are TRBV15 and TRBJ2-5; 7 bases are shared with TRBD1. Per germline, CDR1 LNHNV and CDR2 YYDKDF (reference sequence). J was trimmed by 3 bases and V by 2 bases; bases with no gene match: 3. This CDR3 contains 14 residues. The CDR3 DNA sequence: TGTGCCACCAGCAGACGAACAGGGGAAGAGACCCAGTACTTC. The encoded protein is CATSRRTGEETQYF.

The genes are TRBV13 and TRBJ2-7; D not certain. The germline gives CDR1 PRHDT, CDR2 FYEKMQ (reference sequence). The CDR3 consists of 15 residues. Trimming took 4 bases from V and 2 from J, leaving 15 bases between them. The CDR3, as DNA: TGTGCCAGCAGCTCAACCGATCGAAGAGCCTACGAGCAGTACTTC. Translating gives CASSSTDRRAYEQYF.

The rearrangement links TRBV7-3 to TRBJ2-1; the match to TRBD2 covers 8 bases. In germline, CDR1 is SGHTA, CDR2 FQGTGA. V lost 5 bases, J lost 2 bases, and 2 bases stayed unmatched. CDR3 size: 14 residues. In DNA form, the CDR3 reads TGTGCCAGCAGCCGGGGGGGGCCCTACAATGAGCAGTTCTTC. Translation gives CASSRGGPYNEQFF.